The 10 T cell receptor beta chains below were found in one sample sequenced in a study of Graves' ophthalmopathy and Graves' hyperthyroidism. Amplification of the TCR beta CDR3 regions used RNA transcripts (as template). A first-round RT-PCR used HTBI primers, followed by a second-round multiplex PCR. TCRdb ran MiXCR on the multiplex PCR reads and lists one entry per CDR3 protein. The data contain about 380,000 distinct CDR3 sequences, approximately 15% of them seen just once; the ten biggest clones take up about 7.3%. Material: peripheral blood. The receptors stem from a young woman with stable Graves' hyperthyroidism.

In this sample, this clonotype turned up many times. This chain joins TRBV6-1 and TRBJ2-7; no clear D. The germline V and J ends were trimmed by 2 bases and 4 bases, with 12 bases remaining between them. Germline V gene lookup returns CDR1 MNHNS and CDR2 SASEGT. There are 14 residues in the CDR3. This CDR3 is CASSERYPWYEQYF. The CDR3 DNA reads TGTGCCAGCAGTGAACGCTACCCATGGTACGAGCAGTACTTC.

This clonotype was picked up many times. Written as DNA, the CDR3 is TGCAGTGCTAGAGCTACTACCCATAACACTGAAGCTTTCTTT. It codes for CSARATTHNTEAFF. This chain connects TRBV20-1 to TRBJ1-1, with unresolved D. From germline, CDR1 is DFQATT and CDR2 SNEGSKA (reference sequence). The ends were cut back, 1 base at V and 2 bases at J, with 11 bases in the middle. The CDR3 sequence is 14 residues long.

This clonotype was observed at least ten times. The V and J genes are TRBV5-1 and TRBJ2-6; D may be TRBD1 (6 bases). Trimming left V 3 bases short and J 0 bases short, with 22 bases between. The CDR3 runs 20 residues. Germline lookup yields CDR1 SGHRS and CDR2 YFSETQ. DNA of the CDR3: TGCGCCAGCAGCTCTACCTTACAGGGTTGGGTTAGCTCTGGGGCCAACGTCCTGACTTTC. It encodes CASSSTLQGWVSSGANVLTF.

The chain joins TRBV7-3 to TRBJ2-3; tentative D call: TRBD1 (6 bases). This CDR3 has 15 amino acids. Deletions cut 4 bases from V and 0 bases from J, with 11 bases between. Germline V gene lookup returns CDR1 SGHTA and CDR2 FQGTGA. CDR3 in amino acids: CASSSQGSSTDTQYF. As DNA, the CDR3 is TGTGCCAGCAGCTCCCAGGGGTCGAGCACAGATACGCAGTATTTT. The variable domain in full, completed from reference TRBV7-3 and TRBJ2-3, reads GAGVSQTPSNKVTEKGKYVELRCDPISGHTALYWYRQSLGQGPEFLIYFQGTGAADDSGLPNDRFFAVRPEGSVSTLKIQRTERGDSAVYLCASSSQGSSTDTQYFGPGTRLTVL.

This sequence joins TRBV7-8 and TRBJ1-5; the D gene is possibly TRBD1 (5 bases). Germline CDR1 and CDR2: SGHVS and FQNEAQ. This CDR3 region has 15 residues. V was shortened by 4 bases and J by 10 bases, with 20 bases between the two germline ends. The CDR3 region is CASSSRRDRPGPQHF. The DNA of the CDR3 is TGTGCCAGCAGCTCTCGGCGGGACCGCCCGGGACCCCAGCATTTT.

This clonotype was observed a few times. This sequence joins TRBV4-1 and TRBJ1-2; 9 positions agree with TRBD1. Germline CDR1 is MGHRA and CDR2 is YSYEKL. Trimming at V came to 2 bases and at J to 6 bases, leaving 7 bases not matched to a gene. CDR3 size: 15 residues. DNA of the CDR3: TGCGCCAGCAGCCAACCCAGGGACAGGGCTGATGGCTACACCTTC. It codes for CASSQPRDRADGYTF.

This clonotype was seen many times. The chain's CDR3 is CASSLTGWEETQYF. Written as DNA, the CDR3 is TGTGCCAGCAGTTTGACAGGGTGGGAAGAGACCCAGTACTTC. This chain uses TRBV6-2 or TRBV6-3 with TRBJ2-5, with TRBD1 identical over 7 bases. Germline V gene data show CDR1 as MNHEY and CDR2 as SVGEGT. The CDR3 is 14 amino acids. Trimming removed 4 bases from V and 3 bases from J; junction bases left unmatched: 5.

The sample holds many counts of this clonotype. This chain connects TRBV7-2 to TRBJ2-7; D is uncertain. Trimming left V 0 bases short and J 3 bases short, with 21 bases between. CDR3 size: 18 residues. CDR1 and CDR2 (germline): SGHTA, FQGNSA. The CDR3 here is CASSLAKGNLNTLYEQYF. DNA of the CDR3: TGTGCCAGCAGCTTAGCGAAAGGGAACCTAAATACCCTCTACGAGCAGTACTTC.

V is TRBV29-1 and J is TRBJ2-2; 7 bases agree with TRBD2. Per germline, CDR1 SQVTM and CDR2 ANQGSEA. The CDR3 contains 13 residues. The ends lost 3 bases at V and 7 bases at J; junction bases unmatched: 5. The CDR3 DNA reads as TGCAGCGTTGATGGCCCGGGGGGCGGGGAGCTGTTTTTT. Its translation: CSVDGPGGGELFF.

The genes are TRBV6-5 and TRBJ2-3, with a tentative D call TRBD1 (6 bases). Germline V gene sequence: CDR1 MNHEY, CDR2 SVGAGI. With 4 bases removed from V and 4 bases from J, the gap between germline ends came to 12 bases. The CDR3 spans 14 residues. The CDR3 here is CASSSGRGPDTQYF. The CDR3 nucleotides are TGTGCCAGCAGTTCGGGCAGGGGTCCAGATACGCAGTATTTT.